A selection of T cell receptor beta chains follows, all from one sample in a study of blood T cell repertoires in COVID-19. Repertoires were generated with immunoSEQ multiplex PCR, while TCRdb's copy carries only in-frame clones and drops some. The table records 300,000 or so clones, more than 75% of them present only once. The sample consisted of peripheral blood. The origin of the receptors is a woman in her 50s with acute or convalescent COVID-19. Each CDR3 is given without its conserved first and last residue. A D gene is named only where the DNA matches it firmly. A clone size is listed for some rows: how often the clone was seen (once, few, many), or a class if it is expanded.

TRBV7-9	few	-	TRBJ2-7	ASSLGGTLSHEQY
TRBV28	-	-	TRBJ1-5	ASRPRGFQPQH
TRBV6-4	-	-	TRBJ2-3	ASRLGAGTDTQY
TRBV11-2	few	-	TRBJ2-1	ASSLVIRDEQF
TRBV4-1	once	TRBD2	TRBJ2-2	ASTKGAGGPGGELF
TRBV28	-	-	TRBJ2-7	ASSFAGISSYEQY
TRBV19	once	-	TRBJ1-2	ASSIQNTANYGYT
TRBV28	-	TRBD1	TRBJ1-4	ASSQKGQWSEKLF
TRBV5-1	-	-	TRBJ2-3	ASSLAGGASTDTQY
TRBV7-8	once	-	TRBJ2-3	ASSLVIGASTDTQY
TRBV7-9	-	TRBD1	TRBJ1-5	ASSLGDRGGNQPQH
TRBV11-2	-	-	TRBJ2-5	ASSLETQETQY
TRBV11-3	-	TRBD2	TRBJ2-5	ASSAGVAGVQETQY
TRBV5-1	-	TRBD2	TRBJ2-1	ASTHDRGLAGGYEQF
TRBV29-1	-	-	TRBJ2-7	SVEFRDKPYEQY
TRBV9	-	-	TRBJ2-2	ASSVDKGRANTGELF
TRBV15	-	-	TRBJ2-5	ATSIQGGETQY
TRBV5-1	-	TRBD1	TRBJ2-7	ASNRDSTYEQY
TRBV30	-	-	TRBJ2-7	AWSVYNWTVRAGHEQY
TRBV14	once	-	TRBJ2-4	ASSQAQSRAKNIQY
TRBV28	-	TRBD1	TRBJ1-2	ASSLGYQGAEGYT
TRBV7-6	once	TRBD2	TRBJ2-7	ASSGEAAGVPYEQY
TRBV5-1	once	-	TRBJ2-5	ASSTGQRGQETQY
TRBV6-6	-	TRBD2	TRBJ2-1	ASSLLPSAGGTHEQF
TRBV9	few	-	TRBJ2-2	ASTKEMFRARGTGELF
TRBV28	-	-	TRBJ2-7	ASSTQFPEQY
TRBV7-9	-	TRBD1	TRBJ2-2	ASRWTGEAGELF
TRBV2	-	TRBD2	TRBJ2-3	ASSEAASGSGFDTQY
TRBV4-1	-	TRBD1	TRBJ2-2	ASSHLLDRAGGELF
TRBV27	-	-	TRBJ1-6	ASSSRGSPLH
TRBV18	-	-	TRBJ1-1	ASSQGSNTEAF
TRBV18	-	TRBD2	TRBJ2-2	ASSPPLGLAPAGELF
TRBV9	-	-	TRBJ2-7	ASSVSDRTIYEQY
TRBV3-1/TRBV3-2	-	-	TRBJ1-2	ASSQVSGGPNYGYT
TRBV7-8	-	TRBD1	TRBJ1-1	ASSYTGVGTEAF
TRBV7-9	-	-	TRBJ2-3	ASSLELASSQY
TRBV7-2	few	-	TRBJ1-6	ASRRQAGVFNSPLH
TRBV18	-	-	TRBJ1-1	ASLSLPTGNTEAF
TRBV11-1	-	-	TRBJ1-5	ASSFSVNQPQH
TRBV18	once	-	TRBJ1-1	ASSLQMTMNTEAF
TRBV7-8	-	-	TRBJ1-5	ASSFLGTQPPQH
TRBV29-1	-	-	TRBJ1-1	SVASLQGQTEAF
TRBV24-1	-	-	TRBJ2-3	ATSDLKTSTDTQY
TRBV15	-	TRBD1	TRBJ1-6	ATSNRDRESSPLH
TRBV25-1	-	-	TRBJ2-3	ASSESPFGTDTQY
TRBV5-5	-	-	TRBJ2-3	ASSKTAGDTQY
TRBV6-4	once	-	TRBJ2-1	ASSPLERSSYNEQF
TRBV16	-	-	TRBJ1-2	ASSQAGTIYGYT
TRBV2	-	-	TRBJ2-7	ASSLDYSEYEQY
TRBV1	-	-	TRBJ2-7	TSSQGLNRGRPAYEQY
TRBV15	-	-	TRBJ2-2	ATSRPSAVNTGELF
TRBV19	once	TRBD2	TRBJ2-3	ASSKRLAGGTDTQY
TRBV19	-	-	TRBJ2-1	ASSIWTTLHNEQF
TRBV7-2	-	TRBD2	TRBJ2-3	ASSPSGNDADTQY
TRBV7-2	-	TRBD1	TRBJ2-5	ASSLVGGTGRETQY
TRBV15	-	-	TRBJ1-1	ATSRAPPGGLTEAF
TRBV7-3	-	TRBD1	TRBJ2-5	ASSLRGWWDRASVNQETQY
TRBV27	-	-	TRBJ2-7	ASSFTISSYEQY
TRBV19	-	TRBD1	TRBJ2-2	ASRLGQGSGELF
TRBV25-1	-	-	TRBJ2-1	ASSEWKGIYNEQF